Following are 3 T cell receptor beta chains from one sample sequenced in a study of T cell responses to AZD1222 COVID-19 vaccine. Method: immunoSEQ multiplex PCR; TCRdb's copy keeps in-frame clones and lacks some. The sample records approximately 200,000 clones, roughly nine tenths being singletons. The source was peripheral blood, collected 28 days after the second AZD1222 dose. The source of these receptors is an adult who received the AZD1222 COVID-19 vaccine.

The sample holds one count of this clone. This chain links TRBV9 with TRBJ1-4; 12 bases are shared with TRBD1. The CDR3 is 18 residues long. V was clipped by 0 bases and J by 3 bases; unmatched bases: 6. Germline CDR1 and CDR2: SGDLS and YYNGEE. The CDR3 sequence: CASSVVGTGGLANEKLFF. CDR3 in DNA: TGTGCCAGCAGCGTAGTGGGGACAGGGGGCTTGGCTAATGAAAAACTGTTTTTT.

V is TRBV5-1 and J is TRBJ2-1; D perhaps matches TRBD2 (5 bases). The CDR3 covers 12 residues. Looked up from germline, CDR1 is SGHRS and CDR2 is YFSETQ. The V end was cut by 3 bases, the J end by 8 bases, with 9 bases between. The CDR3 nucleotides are TGCGCCAGCAGCTCGGACTTTTATGAGCAGTTCTTC. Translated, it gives CASSSDFYEQFF.

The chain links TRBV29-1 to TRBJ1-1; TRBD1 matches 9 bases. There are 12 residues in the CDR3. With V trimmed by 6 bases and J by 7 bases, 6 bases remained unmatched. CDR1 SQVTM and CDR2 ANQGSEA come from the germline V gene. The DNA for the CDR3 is TGCAGCGTGGAGGGGGACAGGGTTGAAGCTTTCTTT. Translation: CSVEGDRVEAFF.